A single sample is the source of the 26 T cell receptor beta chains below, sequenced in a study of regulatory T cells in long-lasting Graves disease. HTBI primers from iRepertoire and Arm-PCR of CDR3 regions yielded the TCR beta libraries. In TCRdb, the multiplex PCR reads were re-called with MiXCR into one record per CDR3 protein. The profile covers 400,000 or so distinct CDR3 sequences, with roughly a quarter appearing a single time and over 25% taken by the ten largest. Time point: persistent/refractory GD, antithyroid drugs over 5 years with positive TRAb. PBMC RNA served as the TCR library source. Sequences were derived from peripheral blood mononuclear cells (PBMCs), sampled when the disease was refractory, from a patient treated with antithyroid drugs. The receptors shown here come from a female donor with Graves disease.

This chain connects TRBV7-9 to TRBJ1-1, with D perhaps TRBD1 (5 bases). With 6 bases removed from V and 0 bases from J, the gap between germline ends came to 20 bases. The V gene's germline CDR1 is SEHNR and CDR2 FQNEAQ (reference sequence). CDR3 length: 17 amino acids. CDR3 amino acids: CASSRTPGPVMNTEAFF. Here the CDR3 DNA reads TGTGCCAGCAGTAGGACCCCGGGACCAGTAATGAACACTGAAGCTTTCTTT.

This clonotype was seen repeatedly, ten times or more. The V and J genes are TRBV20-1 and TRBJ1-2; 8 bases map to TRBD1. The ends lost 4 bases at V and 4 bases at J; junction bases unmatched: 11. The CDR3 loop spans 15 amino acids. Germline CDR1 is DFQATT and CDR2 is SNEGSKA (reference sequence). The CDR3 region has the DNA TGCAGTGCTAACCGATTGGACAGGGCCGGCTATGGCTACACCTTC. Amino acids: CSANRLDRAGYGYTF.

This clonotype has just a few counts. Here the CDR3 reads CAWRGPAYNSPLHF. CDR3 in DNA: TGTGCCTGGAGAGGTCCGGCCTATAATTCACCCCTCCACTTT. The chain uses TRBV30 and TRBJ1-6; no firm D call. Germline CDR1 and CDR2: GTSNPN and SVGIG (reference sequence). Trimming stripped 3 bases from V and 2 bases from J, with 8 bases between. This CDR3 has 14 amino acids. Full variable domain (missing parts from reference TRBV30 and TRBJ1-6): SQTIHQWPATLVQPVGSPLSLECTVEGTSNPNLYWYRQAAGRGLQLLFYSVGIGQISSEVPQNLSASRPQDRQFILSSKKLLLSDSGFYLCAWRGPAYNSPLHFGNGTRLTVT.

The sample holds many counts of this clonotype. The CDR3 bases are TGTGCCAGCAGTCTTACGACAGGGATAGAGACCCAGTACTTC. Its protein is CASSLTTGIETQYF. The chain joins TRBV7-7 to TRBJ2-5; 7 bases are shared with TRBD1. Trimming took 6 bases from V and 4 from J; bases not matched to a gene: 8. This CDR3 has 14 residues. In germline, CDR1 is SSHAT, CDR2 FNYEAQ (reference sequence). Filled out from reference TRBV7-7 and TRBJ2-5, the complete variable domain reads GAGVSQSPRYKVTKRGQDVTLRCDPISSHATLYWYQQALGQGPEFLTYFNYEAQPDKSGLPSDRFSAERPEGSISTLTIQRTEQRDSAMYRCASSLTTGIETQYFGPGTRLLVL.

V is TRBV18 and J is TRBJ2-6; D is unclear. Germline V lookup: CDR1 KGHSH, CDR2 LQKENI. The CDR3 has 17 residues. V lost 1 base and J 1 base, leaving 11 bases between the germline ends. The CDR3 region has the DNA TGTGCCAGCTCACCACTAGGTGGTGGTTCTGGGGCCAACGTCCTGACTTTC. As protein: CASSPLGGGSGANVLTF.

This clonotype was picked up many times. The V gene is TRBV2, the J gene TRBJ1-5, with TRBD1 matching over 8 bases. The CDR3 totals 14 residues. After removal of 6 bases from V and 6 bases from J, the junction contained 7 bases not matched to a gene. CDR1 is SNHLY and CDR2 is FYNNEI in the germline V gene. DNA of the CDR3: TGTGCCAGCAGGGAGGACAGGGTAGTTCAGCCCCAGCATTTT. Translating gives CASREDRVVQPQHF.

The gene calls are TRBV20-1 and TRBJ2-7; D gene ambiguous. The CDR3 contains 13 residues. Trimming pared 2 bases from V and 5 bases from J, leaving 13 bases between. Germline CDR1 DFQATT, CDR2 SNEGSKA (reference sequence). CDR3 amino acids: CSARSLYSHEQYF. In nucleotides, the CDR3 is TGCAGTGCTAGATCGTTATATTCCCACGAGCAGTACTTC.

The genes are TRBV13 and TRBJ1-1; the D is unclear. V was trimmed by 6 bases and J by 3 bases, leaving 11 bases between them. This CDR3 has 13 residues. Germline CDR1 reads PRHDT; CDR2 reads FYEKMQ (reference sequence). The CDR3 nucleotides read TGTGCCAGCAGTCTCGCCTGGGACACTGAAGCTTTCTTT. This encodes CASSLAWDTEAFF.

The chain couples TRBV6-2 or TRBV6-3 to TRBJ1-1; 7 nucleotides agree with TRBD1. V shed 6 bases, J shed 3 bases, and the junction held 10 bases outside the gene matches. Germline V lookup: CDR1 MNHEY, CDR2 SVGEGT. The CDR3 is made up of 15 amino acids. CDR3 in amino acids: CASSAWGQLDTEAFF. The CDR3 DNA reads TGTGCCAGCAGCGCCTGGGGACAGCTGGACACTGAAGCTTTCTTT.

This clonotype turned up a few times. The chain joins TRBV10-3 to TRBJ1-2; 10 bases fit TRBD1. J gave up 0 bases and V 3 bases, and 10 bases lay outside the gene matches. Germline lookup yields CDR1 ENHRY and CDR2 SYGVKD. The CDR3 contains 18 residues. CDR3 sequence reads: CAISDRDRGLITNYGYTF. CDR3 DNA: TGTGCCATCAGTGATAGGGACAGGGGCCTTATTACTAACTATGGCTACACCTTC.

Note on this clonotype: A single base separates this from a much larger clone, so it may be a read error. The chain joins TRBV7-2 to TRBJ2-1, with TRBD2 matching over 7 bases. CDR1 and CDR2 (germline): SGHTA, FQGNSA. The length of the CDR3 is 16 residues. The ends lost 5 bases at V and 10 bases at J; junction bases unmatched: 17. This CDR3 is CASSLSPGLTLGEQFF. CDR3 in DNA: TGTGCCAGCAGCCTATCACCGGGACTAACACTCGGGGAGCAGTTCTTC.

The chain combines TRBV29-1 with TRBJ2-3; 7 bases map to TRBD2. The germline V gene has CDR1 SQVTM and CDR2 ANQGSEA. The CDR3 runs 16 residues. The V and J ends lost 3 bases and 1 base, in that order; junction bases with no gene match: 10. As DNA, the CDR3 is TGCAGCGTTGATTCCTTTCGGGCGGGAGGCACAGATACGCAGTATTTT. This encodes CSVDSFRAGGTDTQYF.

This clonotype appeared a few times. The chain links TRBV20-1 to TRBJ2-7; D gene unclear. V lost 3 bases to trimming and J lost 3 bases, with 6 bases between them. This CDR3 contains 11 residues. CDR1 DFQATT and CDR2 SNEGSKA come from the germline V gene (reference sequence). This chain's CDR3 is CSASPYYEQYF. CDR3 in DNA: TGCAGTGCTAGTCCATACTACGAGCAGTACTTC.

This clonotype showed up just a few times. The CDR3 region is CASSRTRVLEKLFF. The CDR3 nucleotides are TGTGCCAGCAGCCGTACAAGGGTCTTGGAAAAACTGTTTTTT. The genes are TRBV4-2 and TRBJ1-4; no clear D. The CDR3 covers 14 residues. V was trimmed by 4 bases and J by 8 bases, leaving 14 bases between them. The germline CDR1 and CDR2 sequences are LGHNA and YNFKEQ.

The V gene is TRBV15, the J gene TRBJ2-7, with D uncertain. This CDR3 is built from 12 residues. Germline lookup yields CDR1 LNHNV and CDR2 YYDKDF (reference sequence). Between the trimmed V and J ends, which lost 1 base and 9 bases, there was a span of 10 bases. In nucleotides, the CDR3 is TGTGCCACCAGCAGAGCAGATTGGCGGCAGTACTTC. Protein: CATSRADWRQYF.

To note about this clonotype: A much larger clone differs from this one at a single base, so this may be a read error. The CDR3 sequence is CASSGPGTGPYEQCF. DNA of the CDR3: TGTGCCAGCAGTGGCCCCGGGACAGGGCCCTACGAGCAGTGCTTC. The genes are TRBV6-1 and TRBJ2-7, with 9 bases aligning to TRBD1. CDR3 length: 15 residues. Germline V CDR1 and CDR2: MNHNS, SASEGT.

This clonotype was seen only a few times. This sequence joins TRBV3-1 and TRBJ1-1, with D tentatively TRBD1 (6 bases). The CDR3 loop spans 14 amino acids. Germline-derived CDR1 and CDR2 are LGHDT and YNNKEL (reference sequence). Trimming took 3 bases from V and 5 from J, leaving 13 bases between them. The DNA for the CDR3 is TGTGCCAGCAGCCACGGAACAGGGAGGACTGAAGCTTTCTTT. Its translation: CASSHGTGRTEAFF.

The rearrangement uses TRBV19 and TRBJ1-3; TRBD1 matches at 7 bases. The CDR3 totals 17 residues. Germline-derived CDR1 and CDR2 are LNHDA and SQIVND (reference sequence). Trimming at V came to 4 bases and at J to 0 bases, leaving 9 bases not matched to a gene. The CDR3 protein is CASSTWTGESSGNTIYF. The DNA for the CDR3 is TGTGCCAGTAGTACCTGGACAGGTGAGAGCTCTGGAAACACCATATATTTT.

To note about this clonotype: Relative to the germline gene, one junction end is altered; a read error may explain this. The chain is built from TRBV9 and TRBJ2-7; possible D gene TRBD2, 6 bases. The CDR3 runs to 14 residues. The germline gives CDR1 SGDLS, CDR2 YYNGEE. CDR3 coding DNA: TGTGCCAGCAGCGTAGAGGGTAGCGGCTACGAGCGGTACTTC. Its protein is CASSVEGSGYERYF.

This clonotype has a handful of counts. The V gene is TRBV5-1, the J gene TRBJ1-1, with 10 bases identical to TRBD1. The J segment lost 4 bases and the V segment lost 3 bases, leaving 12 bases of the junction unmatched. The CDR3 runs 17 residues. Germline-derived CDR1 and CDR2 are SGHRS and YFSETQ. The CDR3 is CASSSGQGTRWVTEAFF. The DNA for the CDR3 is TGCGCCAGCAGCTCGGGACAGGGGACGAGGTGGGTCACTGAAGCTTTCTTT.

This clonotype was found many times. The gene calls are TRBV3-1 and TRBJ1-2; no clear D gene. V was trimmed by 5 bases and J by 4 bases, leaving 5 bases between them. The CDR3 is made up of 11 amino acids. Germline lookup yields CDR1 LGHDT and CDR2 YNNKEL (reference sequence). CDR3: CASSRSYGYTF. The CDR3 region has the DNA TGTGCCAGCAGCAGGAGCTATGGCTACACCTTC. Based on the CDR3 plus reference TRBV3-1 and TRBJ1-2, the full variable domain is DTAVSQTPKYLVTQMGNDKSIKCEQNLGHDTMYWYKQDSKKFLKIMFSYNNKELIINETVPNRFSPKSPDKAHLNLHINSLELGDSAVYFCASSRSYGYTFGSGTRLTVV.

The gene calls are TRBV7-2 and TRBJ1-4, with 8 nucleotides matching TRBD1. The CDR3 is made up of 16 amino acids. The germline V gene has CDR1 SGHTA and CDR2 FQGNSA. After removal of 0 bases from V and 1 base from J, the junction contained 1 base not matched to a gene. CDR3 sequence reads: CASSLARGLTNEKLFF. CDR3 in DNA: TGTGCCAGCAGCTTAGCCAGGGGGCTAACTAATGAAAAACTGTTTTTT.

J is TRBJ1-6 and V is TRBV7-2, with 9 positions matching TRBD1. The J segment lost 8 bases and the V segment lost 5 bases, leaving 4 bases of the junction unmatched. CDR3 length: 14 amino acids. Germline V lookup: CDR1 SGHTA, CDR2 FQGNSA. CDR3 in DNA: TGTGCCAGCAGCAGGGACAGGGTAGATTCACCCCTCCACTTT. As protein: CASSRDRVDSPLHF. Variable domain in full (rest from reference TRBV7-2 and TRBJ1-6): GAGVSQSPSNKVTEKGKDVELRCDPISGHTALYWYRQSLGQGLEFLIYFQGNSAPDKSGLPSDRFSAERTGGSVSTLTIQRTQQEDSAVYLCASSRDRVDSPLHFGNGTRLTVT.

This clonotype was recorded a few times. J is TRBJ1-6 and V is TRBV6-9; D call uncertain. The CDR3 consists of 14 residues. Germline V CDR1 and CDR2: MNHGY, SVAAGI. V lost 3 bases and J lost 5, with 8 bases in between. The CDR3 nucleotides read TGTGCCAGCAGTTACCGACAAGATAATTCACCCCTCCACTTT. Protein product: CASSYRQDNSPLHF.

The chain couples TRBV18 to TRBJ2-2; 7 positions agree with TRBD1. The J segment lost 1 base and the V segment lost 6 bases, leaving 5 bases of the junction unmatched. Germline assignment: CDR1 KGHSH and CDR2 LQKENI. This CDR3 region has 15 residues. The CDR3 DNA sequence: TGTGCCAGCTCCCAAGGACAGGAGAACACCGGGGAGCTGTTTTTT. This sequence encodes CASSQGQENTGELFF. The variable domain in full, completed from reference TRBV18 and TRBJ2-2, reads NAGVMQNPRHLVRRRGQEARLRCSPMKGHSHVYWYRQLPEEGLKFMVYLQKENIIDESGMPKERFSAEFPKEGPSILRIQQVVRGDSAAYFCASSQGQENTGELFFGEGSRLTVL.

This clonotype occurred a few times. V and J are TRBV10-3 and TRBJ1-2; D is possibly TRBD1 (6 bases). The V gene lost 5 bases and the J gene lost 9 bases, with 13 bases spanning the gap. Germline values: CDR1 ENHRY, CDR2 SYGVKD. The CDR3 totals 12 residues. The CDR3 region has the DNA TGTGCCATCAGTCCGGGGACACCTAGCTACACCTTC. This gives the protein CAISPGTPSYTF.